Reported below is one T cell receptor (beta chain). Antigen: not known. Produced via immunoSEQ multiplex PCR; TCRdb's table is partial and in-frame only. The sample lists about 150,000 clones; roughly 90% were seen once. V was shortened by 7 bases and J by 3 bases, with 13 bases between the two germline ends. Germline loops: CDR1 SGHTA, CDR2 FQGNSA. The CDR3 has 14 amino acids. The sample originates from a study of T cell responses to AZD1222 COVID-19 vaccine. Study outcomes and limitations: Of the AZD1222 recipients, only five to seven were seropositive at baseline.

This receptor was identified in an adult who received the AZD1222 COVID-19 vaccine. The sequenced sample was peripheral blood, obtained 28 days after the second AZD1222 dose. This chain uses TRBV7-2 with TRBJ2-1; D remains unclear. The CDR3 DNA reads as TGTGCCAGCACCAAATTGGGGTTCTACAATGAGCAGTTCTTC. Amino acid sequence: CASTKLGFYNEQFF.